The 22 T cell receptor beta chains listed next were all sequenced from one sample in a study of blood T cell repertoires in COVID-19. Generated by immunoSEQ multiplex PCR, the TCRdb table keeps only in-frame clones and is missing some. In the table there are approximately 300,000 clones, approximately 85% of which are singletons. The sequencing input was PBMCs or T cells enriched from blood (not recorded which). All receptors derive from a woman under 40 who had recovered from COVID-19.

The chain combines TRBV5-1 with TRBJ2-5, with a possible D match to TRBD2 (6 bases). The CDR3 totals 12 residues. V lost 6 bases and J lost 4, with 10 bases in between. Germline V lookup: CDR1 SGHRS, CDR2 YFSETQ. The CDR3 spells CASKEGPETQYF. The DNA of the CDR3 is TGCGCCAGCAAGGAGGGGCCAGAGACCCAGTACTTC.

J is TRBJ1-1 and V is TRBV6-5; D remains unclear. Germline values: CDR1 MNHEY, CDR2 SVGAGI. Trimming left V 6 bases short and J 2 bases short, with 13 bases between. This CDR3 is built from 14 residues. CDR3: CASRRTSGNTEAFF. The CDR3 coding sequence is TGTGCCAGCAGACGGACGTCGGGAAACACTGAAGCTTTCTTT.

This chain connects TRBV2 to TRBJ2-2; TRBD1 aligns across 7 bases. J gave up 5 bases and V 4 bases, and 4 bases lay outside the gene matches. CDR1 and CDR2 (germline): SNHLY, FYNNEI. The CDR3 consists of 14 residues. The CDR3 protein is CASSGQGLTGELFF. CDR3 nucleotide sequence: TGTGCCAGCAGTGGACAGGGTCTGACCGGGGAGCTGTTTTTT.

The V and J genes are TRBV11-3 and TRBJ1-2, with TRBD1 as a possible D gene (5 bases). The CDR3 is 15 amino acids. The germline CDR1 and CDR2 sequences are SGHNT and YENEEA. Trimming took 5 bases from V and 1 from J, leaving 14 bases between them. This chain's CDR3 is CASSTTTVLNYGYTF. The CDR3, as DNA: TGTGCCAGCAGCACCACGACAGTTCTTAACTATGGCTACACCTTC.

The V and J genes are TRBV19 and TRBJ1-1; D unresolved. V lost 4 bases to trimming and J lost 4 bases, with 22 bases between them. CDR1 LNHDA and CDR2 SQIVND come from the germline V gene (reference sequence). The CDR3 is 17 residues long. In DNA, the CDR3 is TGTGCCAGTAGTAGTTCGAGGGTTGGGAATAGGGTCACTGAAGCTTTCTTT. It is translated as CASSSSRVGNRVTEAFF.

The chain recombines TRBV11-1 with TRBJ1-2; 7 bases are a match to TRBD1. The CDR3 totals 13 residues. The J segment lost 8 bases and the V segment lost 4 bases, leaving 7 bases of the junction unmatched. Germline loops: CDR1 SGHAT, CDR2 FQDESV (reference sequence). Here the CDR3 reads CASSSYRGMGYTF. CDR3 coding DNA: TGTGCCAGCAGCTCCTACAGGGGTATGGGCTACACCTTC. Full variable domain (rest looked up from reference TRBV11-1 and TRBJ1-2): EAEVAQSPRYKITEKSQAVAFWCDPISGHATLYWYRQILGQGPELLVQFQDESVVDDSQLPKDRFSAERLKGVDSTLKIQPAELGDSAMYLCASSSYRGMGYTFGSGTRLTVV.

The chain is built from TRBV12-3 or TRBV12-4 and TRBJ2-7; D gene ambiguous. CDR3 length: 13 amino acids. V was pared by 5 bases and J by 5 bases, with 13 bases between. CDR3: CASSPVVGDEQYF. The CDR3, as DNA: TGTGCCAGCAGTCCCGTCGTGGGCGACGAGCAGTACTTC.

The CDR3 nucleotides are TGTGCCAGCAGCCCAACAAACCTCCGGGACAGGAACTTCTATGGCTACACCTTC. Its protein is CASSPTNLRDRNFYGYTF. The genes are TRBV3-1 (or the pseudogene TRBV3-2) and TRBJ1-2, with 8 nucleotides matching TRBD1. V lost 4 bases, J lost 4 bases, and 17 bases stayed unmatched. The CDR3 spans 18 residues. Germline V gene sequence: CDR1 LGHDT, CDR2 YNNKEL (reference sequence).

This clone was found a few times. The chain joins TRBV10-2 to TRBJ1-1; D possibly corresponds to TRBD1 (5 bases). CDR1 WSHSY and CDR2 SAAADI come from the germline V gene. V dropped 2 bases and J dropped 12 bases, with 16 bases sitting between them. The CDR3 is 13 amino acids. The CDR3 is CASSEARQGESFF. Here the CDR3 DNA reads TGCGCCAGCAGTGAGGCTCGGCAGGGCGAGTCTTTCTTT.

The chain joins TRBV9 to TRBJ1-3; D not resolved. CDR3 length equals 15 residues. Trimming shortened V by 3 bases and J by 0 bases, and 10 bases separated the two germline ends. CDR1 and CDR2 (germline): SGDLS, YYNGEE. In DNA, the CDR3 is TGTGCCAGCAGCGAGCAGACTTACTCTGGAAACACCATATATTTT. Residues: CASSEQTYSGNTIYF. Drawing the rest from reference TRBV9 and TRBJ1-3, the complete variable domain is DSGVTQTPKHLITATGQRVTLRCSPRSGDLSVYWYQQSLDQGLQFLIQYYNGEERAKGNILERFSAQQFPDLHSELNLSSLELGDSALYFCASSEQTYSGNTIYFGEGSWLTVV.

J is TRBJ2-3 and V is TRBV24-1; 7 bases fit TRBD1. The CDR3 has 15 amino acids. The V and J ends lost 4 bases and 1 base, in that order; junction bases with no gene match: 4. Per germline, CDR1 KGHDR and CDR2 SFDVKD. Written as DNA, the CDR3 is TGTGCCACCAGTGAGACAGGGTACGGCACAGATACGCAGTATTTT. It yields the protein CATSETGYGTDTQYF.

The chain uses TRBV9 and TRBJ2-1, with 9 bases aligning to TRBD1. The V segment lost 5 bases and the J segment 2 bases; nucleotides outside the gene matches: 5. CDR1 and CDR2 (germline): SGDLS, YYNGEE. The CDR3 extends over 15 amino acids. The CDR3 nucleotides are TGTGCCAGCAGTGTTGGGGACAGGGCCTACAATGAGCAGTTCTTC. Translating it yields CASSVGDRAYNEQFF.

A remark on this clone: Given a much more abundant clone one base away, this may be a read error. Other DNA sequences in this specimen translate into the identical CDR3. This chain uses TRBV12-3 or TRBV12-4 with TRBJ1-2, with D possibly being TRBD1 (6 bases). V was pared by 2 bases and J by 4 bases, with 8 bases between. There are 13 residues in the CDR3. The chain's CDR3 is CASSLQGSYGYTF. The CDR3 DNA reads TGTGCCAGCAGTTTACAGGGGAGCTATGGCTACACCTTC.

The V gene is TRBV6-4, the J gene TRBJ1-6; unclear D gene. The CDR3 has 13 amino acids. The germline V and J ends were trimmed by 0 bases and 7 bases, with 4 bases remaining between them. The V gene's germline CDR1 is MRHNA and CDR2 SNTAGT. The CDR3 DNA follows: TGTGCCAGCAGTGACTCAACAAATTCACCCCTCCACTTT. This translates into CASSDSTNSPLHF.

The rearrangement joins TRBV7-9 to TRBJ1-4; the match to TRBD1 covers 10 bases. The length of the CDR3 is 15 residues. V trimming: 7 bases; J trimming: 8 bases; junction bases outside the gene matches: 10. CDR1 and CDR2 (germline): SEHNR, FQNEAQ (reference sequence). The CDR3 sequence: CASTRSGQGNEKLFF. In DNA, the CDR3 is TGTGCCAGCACCAGGTCGGGACAGGGGAACGAAAAACTGTTTTTT.

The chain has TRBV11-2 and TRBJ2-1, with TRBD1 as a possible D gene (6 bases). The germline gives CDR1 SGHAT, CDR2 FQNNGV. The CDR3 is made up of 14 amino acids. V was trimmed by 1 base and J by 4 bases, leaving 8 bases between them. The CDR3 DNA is TGTGCCAGCAGCTTAGTAGACAGGTACAATGAGCAGTTCTTC. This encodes CASSLVDRYNEQFF.

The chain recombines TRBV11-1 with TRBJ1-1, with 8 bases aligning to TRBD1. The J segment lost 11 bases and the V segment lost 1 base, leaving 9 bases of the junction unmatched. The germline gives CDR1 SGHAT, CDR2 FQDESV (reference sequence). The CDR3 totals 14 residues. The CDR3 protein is CASSLVGRGRPAFF. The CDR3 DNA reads TGTGCCAGCAGCTTAGTAGGCAGGGGGCGCCCGGCTTTCTTT.

In DNA, the CDR3 is TGTGCCAGCAGCGCCTCCGGAGGGAGCGGGCGCTCTGGGGCCAACGTCCTGACTTTC. Encoded protein: CASSASGGSGRSGANVLTF. The J gene is TRBJ2-6, the V gene TRBV9; TRBD2 is a possible D gene (6 bases). V was trimmed by 3 bases and J by 0 bases, leaving 19 bases between them. CDR3 length: 19 amino acids. Per germline, CDR1 SGDLS and CDR2 YYNGEE.

The CDR3 DNA sequence: TGTGCCAGCAGCCAGGCACCGGGACAGGGTTTTCAGCCCCAGCATTTT. Translated: CASSQAPGQGFQPQHF. The J gene is TRBJ1-5, the V gene TRBV4-2; 9 bases align to TRBD1. J was trimmed by 6 bases and V by 3 bases; bases with no gene match: 9. The CDR3 is 16 amino acids. The germline CDR1 and CDR2 sequences are LGHNA and YNFKEQ.

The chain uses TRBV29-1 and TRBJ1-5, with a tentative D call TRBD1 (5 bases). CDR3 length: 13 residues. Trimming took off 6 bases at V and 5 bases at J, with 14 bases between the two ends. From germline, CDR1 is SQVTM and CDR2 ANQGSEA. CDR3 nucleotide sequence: TGCAGCGTCGCTAGGACAAAAGATCAGCCCCAGCATTTT. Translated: CSVARTKDQPQHF.

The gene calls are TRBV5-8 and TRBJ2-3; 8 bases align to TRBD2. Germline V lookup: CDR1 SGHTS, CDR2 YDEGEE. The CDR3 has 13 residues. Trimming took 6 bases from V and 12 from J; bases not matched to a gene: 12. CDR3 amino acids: CASTPSHGLAQYF. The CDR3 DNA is TGTGCCAGCACCCCCAGTCACGGACTAGCCCAGTATTTT.

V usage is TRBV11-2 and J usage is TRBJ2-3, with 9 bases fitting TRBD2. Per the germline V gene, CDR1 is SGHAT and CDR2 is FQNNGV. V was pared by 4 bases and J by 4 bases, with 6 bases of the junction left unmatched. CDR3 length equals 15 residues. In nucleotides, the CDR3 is TGTGCCAGCAGCTCCGGCGGGAGGGATGCAGATACGCAGTATTTT. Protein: CASSSGGRDADTQYF.